These T cell receptor beta chains were read from a single sample in a study of T cell responses to AZD1222 COVID-19 vaccine. Here immunoSEQ multiplex PCR was the method, and the copy in TCRdb shows in-frame clones only, minus some. The profile shows about 120,000 clones, about nine tenths of them singletons. This material consisted of peripheral blood, taken on day 0 of AZD1222 vaccination. These receptors all come from an adult in good health. Each CDR3 is given with its conserved first and last residue. The D gene is left open where the match is weak. Some rows have no size entry. The others give once, few or many, or a class for an expanded clone.

j_call: TRBJ1-1; d_call: NA; v_call: TRBV28; clone_size: NA; cdr3_nt: TGTGCCACCCAGACAGGAGGCACTGAAGCTTTCTTT; cdr3_aa: CATQTGGTEAFF
j_call: TRBJ1-1; d_call: NA; v_call: TRBV27; clone_size: once; cdr3_nt: TGTGCCAGCAGTTTTGAGGGAGGACATGAAGCTTTCTTT; cdr3_aa: CASSFEGGHEAFF
j_call: TRBJ1-1; d_call: TRBD1; v_call: TRBV11-3; clone_size: NA; cdr3_nt: TGTGCCAGCATCATCAAGGACAGGGTGGATGTGGGCACTGAAGCTTTCTTT; cdr3_aa: CASIIKDRVDVGTEAFF
j_call: TRBJ1-1; d_call: TRBD1; v_call: TRBV29-1; clone_size: NA; cdr3_nt: TGCAGCGTGCGGCCAGGGGGGTACACTGAAGCTTTCTTT; cdr3_aa: CSVRPGGYTEAFF
j_call: TRBJ1-3; d_call: NA; v_call: TRBV18; clone_size: NA; cdr3_nt: TGTGCCAGCTCACCACCGGCGGACCACTCTGGAAACACCATATATTTT; cdr3_aa: CASSPPADHSGNTIYF
j_call: TRBJ1-2; d_call: NA; v_call: TRBV4-1; clone_size: NA; cdr3_nt: TGCGCCAGCAGCCAGAGGACAGCCGATGGCTACACCTTC; cdr3_aa: CASSQRTADGYTF
j_call: TRBJ2-1; d_call: TRBD1; v_call: TRBV18; clone_size: NA; cdr3_nt: TGTGCCAGCTCACCTCGGGACAGGGGATACAATGAGCAGTTCTTC; cdr3_aa: CASSPRDRGYNEQFF
j_call: TRBJ2-4; d_call: TRBD1; v_call: TRBV28; clone_size: NA; cdr3_nt: TGTGCCAGCAGGGAGACAGGGGAGGACATTCAGTACTTC; cdr3_aa: CASRETGEDIQYF
j_call: TRBJ1-5; d_call: NA; v_call: TRBV7-8; clone_size: once; cdr3_nt: TGTGCCAGCAGCTTAGAAGGCAGGGGAAGCAATCAGCCCCAGCATTTT; cdr3_aa: CASSLEGRGSNQPQHF
j_call: TRBJ1-3; d_call: NA; v_call: TRBV19; clone_size: NA; cdr3_nt: TGTGCCAGTAGTATCACGGACGGGCCTTGGGACACCATATATTTT; cdr3_aa: CASSITDGPWDTIYF
j_call: TRBJ1-5; d_call: TRBD1; v_call: TRBV5-8; clone_size: NA; cdr3_nt: TGTGCCAGGGTGGGGAGACAGGGGGACAATCAGCCCCAGCATTTT; cdr3_aa: CARVGRQGDNQPQHF
j_call: TRBJ2-7; d_call: NA; v_call: TRBV5-1; clone_size: NA; cdr3_nt: TGCGCCAGCAGGCGGGACAAGGGAGAGACCTACGAGCAGTACTTC; cdr3_aa: CASRRDKGETYEQYF
j_call: TRBJ2-4; d_call: TRBD2; v_call: TRBV28; clone_size: NA; cdr3_nt: TGTGCCAGTACTAGCGGGGGGAATTTTGACATTCAGTACTTC; cdr3_aa: CASTSGGNFDIQYF
j_call: TRBJ2-1; d_call: TRBD2; v_call: TRBV10-3; clone_size: NA; cdr3_nt: TGTGCCATCAGTGAGTCGATAGCGGGGGGGAATGAGCAGTTCTTC; cdr3_aa: CAISESIAGGNEQFF
j_call: TRBJ2-7; d_call: NA; v_call: TRBV28; clone_size: NA; cdr3_nt: TGTGCCAGCAGTGTACAGGACTACGAGCAGTACTTC; cdr3_aa: CASSVQDYEQYF
j_call: TRBJ2-1; d_call: TRBD1; v_call: TRBV4-1; clone_size: NA; cdr3_nt: TGCGCCAGCAGCCAAGATCGAGGGACAGGTACCTCCGGGGTCGACAATGAGCAGTTCTTC; cdr3_aa: CASSQDRGTGTSGVDNEQFF
j_call: TRBJ1-5; d_call: NA; v_call: TRBV10-1; clone_size: few; cdr3_nt: TGCGCCAGCAGCACAGGGTTCGATCAGCCCCAGCATTTT; cdr3_aa: CASSTGFDQPQHF
j_call: TRBJ1-1; d_call: NA; v_call: TRBV27; clone_size: NA; cdr3_nt: TGTGCCAGCAGTTTAAATTGGGAAACTGAAGCTTTCTTT; cdr3_aa: CASSLNWETEAFF
j_call: TRBJ1-6; d_call: NA; v_call: TRBV28; clone_size: NA; cdr3_nt: TGTGCCAGCAGTTTATTAGAGGGCAGGGGAATTAAGTCACCCCTCCACTTT; cdr3_aa: CASSLLEGRGIKSPLHF
j_call: TRBJ1-2; d_call: NA; v_call: TRBV3-1/TRBV3-2; clone_size: NA; cdr3_nt: TGTGCCAGCAGCCAATTCGTCAGGGACTATGGCTACACCTTC; cdr3_aa: CASSQFVRDYGYTF
j_call: TRBJ1-5; d_call: NA; v_call: TRBV7-2; clone_size: few; cdr3_nt: TGTGCCAGCAGCTTAGTGTCGGGTCAGCCCCAGCATTTT; cdr3_aa: CASSLVSGQPQHF
j_call: TRBJ1-1; d_call: NA; v_call: TRBV28; clone_size: NA; cdr3_nt: TGTGCCAGCAAGGAAGTTCGACCAAACACTGAAGCTTTCTTT; cdr3_aa: CASKEVRPNTEAFF
j_call: TRBJ2-2; d_call: TRBD2; v_call: TRBV28; clone_size: NA; cdr3_nt: TGTGCCAGCCCTAAGCCGGGGGGGACCGGGGAGCTGTTTTTT; cdr3_aa: CASPKPGGTGELFF
j_call: TRBJ1-6; d_call: NA; v_call: TRBV5-4; clone_size: once; cdr3_nt: TGTGCCAGCAGCCAGGCTCATCATAGTTCACCCCTCCACTTT; cdr3_aa: CASSQAHHSSPLHF
j_call: TRBJ2-3; d_call: TRBD2; v_call: TRBV19; clone_size: NA; cdr3_nt: TGTGCCAGTAGTTCAACTAGCGCAGATACGCAGTATTTT; cdr3_aa: CASSSTSADTQYF
j_call: TRBJ2-3; d_call: NA; v_call: TRBV5-1; clone_size: NA; cdr3_nt: TGCGCCAGCAGCCTTCCCCCCACAGATACGCAGTATTTT; cdr3_aa: CASSLPPTDTQYF
j_call: TRBJ2-3; d_call: NA; v_call: TRBV4-3; clone_size: NA; cdr3_nt: TGCGCCAGCAGCCAAACCCTCACCACAGATACGCAGTATTTT; cdr3_aa: CASSQTLTTDTQYF
j_call: TRBJ1-1; d_call: NA; v_call: TRBV6-5; clone_size: NA; cdr3_nt: TGTGCCAGCAGGGGATTCACTGAAGCTTTCTTT; cdr3_aa: CASRGFTEAFF
j_call: TRBJ2-7; d_call: NA; v_call: TRBV6-5; clone_size: NA; cdr3_nt: TGTGCCAGCAGTTACGACAGCTCCTACGAGCAGTACTTC; cdr3_aa: CASSYDSSYEQYF
j_call: TRBJ2-7; d_call: NA; v_call: TRBV6-5; clone_size: once; cdr3_nt: TGTGCCAGCAGTTACCCGGGCAGGGGCCTGCTCGAGCAGTACTTC; cdr3_aa: CASSYPGRGLLEQYF
j_call: TRBJ2-7; d_call: TRBD1; v_call: TRBV24-1; clone_size: NA; cdr3_nt: TGTGCCACCAGTGATACCGGGACAGCCTACGAGCAGTACTTC; cdr3_aa: CATSDTGTAYEQYF
j_call: TRBJ2-7; d_call: NA; v_call: TRBV21-1; clone_size: NA; cdr3_nt: TGTGCCAGCAGCCCCGAGTCGGCGGAATCCTACGAGCAGTACTTC; cdr3_aa: CASSPESAESYEQYF
j_call: TRBJ1-1; d_call: NA; v_call: TRBV6-5; clone_size: NA; cdr3_nt: TGTGCCAGCAGTTCCGATGGGGCCACTGAAGCTTTCTTT; cdr3_aa: CASSSDGATEAFF
j_call: TRBJ2-7; d_call: TRBD2; v_call: TRBV7-9; clone_size: NA; cdr3_nt: TGTGCCAGCAGAGCGGGGGGGCTCTACGAGCAGTACTTC; cdr3_aa: CASRAGGLYEQYF
j_call: TRBJ2-5; d_call: NA; v_call: TRBV11-1; clone_size: NA; cdr3_nt: TGTGCCAGCAGCTTGGGCTGGGTCCGAGAGACCCAGTACTTC; cdr3_aa: CASSLGWVRETQYF
j_call: TRBJ1-5; d_call: NA; v_call: TRBV19; clone_size: NA; cdr3_nt: TGTGCCAGTAGTATATTGGGGCGGCAGGAGGGTCAGCCCCAGCATTTT; cdr3_aa: CASSILGRQEGQPQHF
j_call: TRBJ2-7; d_call: NA; v_call: TRBV3-1/TRBV3-2; clone_size: NA; cdr3_nt: TGTGCCAGCAGTGTGCTTTCTTACGAGCAGTACTTC; cdr3_aa: CASSVLSYEQYF
j_call: TRBJ1-1; d_call: NA; v_call: TRBV6-1; clone_size: NA; cdr3_nt: TGTGCCAGCAGTGACAGGGTCACTGAAGCTTTCTTT; cdr3_aa: CASSDRVTEAFF
j_call: TRBJ1-2; d_call: NA; v_call: TRBV6-6; clone_size: NA; cdr3_nt: TGTGCCAGCAGTACCTGGACAGCCTACTATGGCTACACCTTC; cdr3_aa: CASSTWTAYYGYTF
j_call: TRBJ1-6; d_call: NA; v_call: TRBV7-2; clone_size: NA; cdr3_nt: TGTGCCAGCATGCGTCCGGGGGTTTCACCCCTCCACTTT; cdr3_aa: CASMRPGVSPLHF
j_call: TRBJ2-5; d_call: TRBD2; v_call: TRBV5-1; clone_size: NA; cdr3_nt: TGCGCCAGCAGCCCCAGCGGGGGGCCGGGGGTGGCCCAGTACTTC; cdr3_aa: CASSPSGGPGVAQYF
j_call: TRBJ1-1; d_call: NA; v_call: TRBV18; clone_size: NA; cdr3_nt: TGTGCCAGCACGACAACCCCGGGGGGTTACACTGAAGCTTTCTTT; cdr3_aa: CASTTTPGGYTEAFF
j_call: TRBJ2-5; d_call: NA; v_call: TRBV2; clone_size: once; cdr3_nt: TGTGCCAGCGGGGGACACCAAGAGACCCAGTACTTC; cdr3_aa: CASGGHQETQYF
j_call: TRBJ1-1; d_call: NA; v_call: TRBV19; clone_size: NA; cdr3_nt: TGTGCCAGTAAAAACCCGACGGGAACTGAAGCTTTCTTT; cdr3_aa: CASKNPTGTEAFF
j_call: TRBJ2-1; d_call: TRBD2; v_call: TRBV6-5; clone_size: NA; cdr3_nt: TGTGCCAGCAAAAGCGGGGGCATAAGCTACAATGAGCAGTTCTTC; cdr3_aa: CASKSGGISYNEQFF
j_call: TRBJ2-7; d_call: NA; v_call: TRBV6-5; clone_size: NA; cdr3_nt: TGTGCCAGCAGCTGGACAGAGAGCTACGAGCAGTACTTC; cdr3_aa: CASSWTESYEQYF
j_call: TRBJ2-7; d_call: TRBD2; v_call: TRBV7-8; clone_size: few; cdr3_nt: TGTGCCAGCAGCTTAGAGCGGGGGGGCGGGCAGTACTTC; cdr3_aa: CASSLERGGGQYF
j_call: TRBJ2-2; d_call: NA; v_call: TRBV30; clone_size: NA; cdr3_nt: TGTGCCTGGAGTGTACTATCCCCATGGGCTGGCACCGGGGAGCTGTTTTTT; cdr3_aa: CAWSVLSPWAGTGELFF
j_call: TRBJ1-2; d_call: NA; v_call: TRBV6-2/TRBV6-3; clone_size: NA; cdr3_nt: TGTGCCAGCAGTTCCCTCCCTGGACAGAGACGAAACTATGGCTACACCTTC; cdr3_aa: CASSSLPGQRRNYGYTF
j_call: TRBJ2-1; d_call: TRBD1; v_call: TRBV24-1; clone_size: NA; cdr3_nt: TGTGCCACCAGTGAGGGGACAGGGTACTACAATGAGCAGTTCTTC; cdr3_aa: CATSEGTGYYNEQFF
j_call: TRBJ1-1; d_call: NA; v_call: TRBV7-6; clone_size: NA; cdr3_nt: TGTGCCAGCAGCTTAACGCTACAGGGTGAAGCTTTCTTT; cdr3_aa: CASSLTLQGEAFF
j_call: TRBJ2-2; d_call: NA; v_call: TRBV6-4; clone_size: NA; cdr3_nt: TGTGCCAGCAGTGCCAACACGAACACCGGGGAGCTGTTTTTT; cdr3_aa: CASSANTNTGELFF
j_call: TRBJ1-5; d_call: NA; v_call: TRBV28; clone_size: NA; cdr3_nt: TGTGCCAGCAGGCCCCAGTGGGCAGGGTATCAGCCCCAGCATTTT; cdr3_aa: CASRPQWAGYQPQHF
j_call: TRBJ2-7; d_call: NA; v_call: TRBV6-1; clone_size: NA; cdr3_nt: TGTGCCAGCAGTGAAATGATCAGTTACTACGAGCAGTACTTC; cdr3_aa: CASSEMISYYEQYF